A single sample is the source of the 9 T cell receptor beta chains below, sequenced in a study of vaccination and CD4 T cells after COVID-19. Sequence data for DNA of cultured CD4+ T cells were generated by the Oncomine TCR Beta short-read assay. Each CDR3 protein gets one entry after TCRdb re-called the PCR reads with MiXCR. The sample shows approximately 15,000 distinct CDR3 sequences, approximately 45% of them seen only once. Treatment noted: approximately 11-day PBMC culture with coronavirus spike peptide pools or control peptides (ViraFEST assay). The antigens for these receptors are not known. This specimen was CD4+ T cells from blood, cultured in vitro, taken before SARS-CoV-2 vaccination. The receptors derive from a human donor who had recovered from COVID-19.

The genes are TRBV20-1 and TRBJ1-1, with 7 nucleotides matching TRBD1. V shed 5 bases and J 1 base; nucleotides not matched to a gene: 13. This CDR3 has 16 amino acids. The germline gives CDR1 DFQATT, CDR2 SNEGSKA (reference sequence). Here the CDR3 reads CSAGGGGFPRNTEAFF. DNA for the CDR3: TGCAGTGCTGGAGGGGGCGGTTTCCCTCGGAACACTGAAGCTTTCTTT.

V is TRBV19 and J is TRBJ2-5; 9 nucleotides agree with TRBD1. The CDR3 totals 16 residues. J was trimmed by 4 bases and V by 5 bases; bases with no gene match: 11. Germline V CDR1 and CDR2: LNHDA, SQIVND (reference sequence). Here the CDR3 DNA reads TGTGCCAGTAGTCTCCAAACGCGGACAGGGGCAGAGACCCAGTACTTC. Translating gives CASSLQTRTGAETQYF.

This clonotype turned up a few times. The gene calls are TRBV6-1 and TRBJ2-7, with D unresolved. V dropped 0 bases and J dropped 2 bases, with 11 bases sitting between them. The germline CDR1 and CDR2 sequences are MNHNS and SASEGT. This CDR3 is built from 15 residues. CDR3 sequence reads: CASSEAVGRTYEQYF. Here the CDR3 DNA reads TGTGCCAGCAGTGAAGCGGTTGGCAGGACCTACGAGCAGTACTTC.

This clonotype is termed medium-sized (0.01 to 0.1%). The chain couples TRBV7-8 to TRBJ1-5; 7 bases are a match to TRBD1. Germline lookup yields CDR1 SGHVS and CDR2 FQNEAQ. The CDR3 consists of 16 residues. V gave up 5 bases and J gave up 2 bases; unmatched junction bases: 9. This CDR3 reads CASSRFQQGRNQPQHF. CDR3 DNA: TGTGCCAGCAGCCGCTTCCAACAGGGGCGCAATCAGCCCCAGCATTTT.

The chain is built from TRBV19 and TRBJ1-2; 8 bases match TRBD1. Unmatched junction bases numbered 17, after V lost 4 bases and J lost 4 bases. The CDR3 has 18 residues. Germline CDR1 LNHDA, CDR2 SQIVND (reference sequence). This CDR3 reads CASSTRDGLGTGGYGYTF. CDR3 coding DNA: TGTGCCAGTAGTACTCGGGATGGATTAGGGACAGGCGGCTATGGCTACACCTTC.

This chain uses TRBV20-1 with TRBJ2-1; D ambiguous. Trimming removed 0 bases at V and 2 bases at J, with 5 bases between. Germline V CDR1 and CDR2: DFQATT, SNEGSKA (reference sequence). The length of the CDR3 is 13 residues. CDR3 nucleotide sequence: TGCAGTGCTAGAGACCGGCCCTACAATGAGCAGTTCTTC. Its protein product is CSARDRPYNEQFF.

This clonotype was seen more than once but under ten times. This sequence joins TRBV7-2 and TRBJ1-5; D unresolved. Germline V lookup: CDR1 SGHTA, CDR2 FQGNSA. The CDR3 contains 15 residues. Trimming shortened V by 3 bases and J by 0 bases, and 9 bases separated the two germline ends. This CDR3 reads CASSFGEVSNQPQHF. The CDR3 nucleotides read TGTGCCAGCAGCTTTGGGGAGGTTAGCAATCAGCCCCAGCATTTT.

The chain is built from TRBV7-2 and TRBJ1-5, with a weak D call TRBD1 (5 bases). This CDR3 contains 16 residues. Germline lookup yields CDR1 SGHTA and CDR2 FQGNSA. V was pared by 5 bases and J by 2 bases, with 16 bases between. The CDR3 nucleotides read TGTGCCAGCAGCGCCGCATTCGGGGGGGGCAATCAGCCCCAGCATTTT. Amino acid sequence: CASSAAFGGGNQPQHF.

CDR3 in amino acids: CASSLASGGATFGTDTQYF. The CDR3 region has the DNA TGTGCCAGCAGCTTAGCATCAGGGGGCGCAACCTTCGGGACAGATACGCAGTATTTT. The chain is built from TRBV7-9 and TRBJ2-3; 8 bases are a match to TRBD1. Germline lookup yields CDR1 SEHNR and CDR2 FQNEAQ (reference sequence). Germline trimming cut 0 bases from V and 3 bases from J; bases unmatched to any gene: 14. CDR3 length: 19 amino acids.